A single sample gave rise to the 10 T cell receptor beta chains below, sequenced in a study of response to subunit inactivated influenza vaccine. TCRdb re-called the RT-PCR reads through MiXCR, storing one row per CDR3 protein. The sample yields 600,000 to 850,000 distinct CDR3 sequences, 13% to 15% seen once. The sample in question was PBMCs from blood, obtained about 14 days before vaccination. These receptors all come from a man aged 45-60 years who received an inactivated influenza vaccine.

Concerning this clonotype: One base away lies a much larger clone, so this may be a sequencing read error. Written as DNA, the CDR3 is TGTGCCAGCAGTCAGACTGGCCCCAATGAGCAGTTCTTC. Its protein product is CASSQTGPNEQFF. The rearrangement links TRBV28 to TRBJ2-1; D is ambiguous. The CDR3 loop spans 13 amino acids. V lost 5 bases and J lost 6, with 11 bases in between. Germline V gene lookup returns CDR1 MDHEN and CDR2 SYDVKM. Full variable domain (rest looked up from reference TRBV28 and TRBJ2-1): DVKVTQSSRYLVKRTGEKVFLECVQDMDHENMFWYRQDPGLGLRLIYFSYDVKMKEKGDIPEGYSVSREKKERFSLILESASTNQTSMYLCASSQTGPNEQFFGPGTRLTVL.

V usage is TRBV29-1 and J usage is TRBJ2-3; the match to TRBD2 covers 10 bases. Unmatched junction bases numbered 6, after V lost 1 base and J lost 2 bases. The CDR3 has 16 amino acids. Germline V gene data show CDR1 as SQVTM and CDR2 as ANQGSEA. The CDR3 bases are TGCAGCGTTGAAGGGCCAGCGGGAGGGCTCACAGATACGCAGTATTTT. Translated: CSVEGPAGGLTDTQYF.

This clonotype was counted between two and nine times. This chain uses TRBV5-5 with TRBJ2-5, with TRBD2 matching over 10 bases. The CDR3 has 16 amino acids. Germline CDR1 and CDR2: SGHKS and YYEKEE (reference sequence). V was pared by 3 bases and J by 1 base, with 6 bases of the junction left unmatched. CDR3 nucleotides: TGTGCCAGCAGCTGGGGGACTAGCGTACTCCAAGAGACCCAGTACTTC. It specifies CASSWGTSVLQETQYF.

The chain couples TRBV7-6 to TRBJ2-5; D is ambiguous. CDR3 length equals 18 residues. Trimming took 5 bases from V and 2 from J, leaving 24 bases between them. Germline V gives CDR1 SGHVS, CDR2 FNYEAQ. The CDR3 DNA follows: TGTGCCAGCAGCGGGGTGGGCGGACCAAACTATGGACAAGAGACCCAGTACTTC. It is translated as CASSGVGGPNYGQETQYF.

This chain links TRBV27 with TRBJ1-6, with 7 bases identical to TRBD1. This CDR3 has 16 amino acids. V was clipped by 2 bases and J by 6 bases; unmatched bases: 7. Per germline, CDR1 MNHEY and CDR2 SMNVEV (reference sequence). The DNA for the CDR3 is TGTGCCAGCAGTTTAGGAGGGGGCAGAATTAATTCACCCCTCCACTTT. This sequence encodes CASSLGGGRINSPLHF.

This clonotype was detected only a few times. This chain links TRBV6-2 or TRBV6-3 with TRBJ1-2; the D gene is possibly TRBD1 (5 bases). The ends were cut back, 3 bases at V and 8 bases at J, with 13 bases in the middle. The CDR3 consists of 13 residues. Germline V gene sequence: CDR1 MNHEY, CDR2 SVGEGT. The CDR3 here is CASSYFAREGYTF. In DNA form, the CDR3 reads TGTGCCAGCAGTTATTTCGCCAGGGAAGGCTACACCTTC.

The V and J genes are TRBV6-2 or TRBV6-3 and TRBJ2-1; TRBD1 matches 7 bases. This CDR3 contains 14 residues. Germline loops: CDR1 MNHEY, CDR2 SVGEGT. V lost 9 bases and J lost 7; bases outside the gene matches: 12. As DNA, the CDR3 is TGTGCCAGTAGTCCAGCAGGGGGTAAGAATGAGCAGTTCTTC. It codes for CASSPAGGKNEQFF.

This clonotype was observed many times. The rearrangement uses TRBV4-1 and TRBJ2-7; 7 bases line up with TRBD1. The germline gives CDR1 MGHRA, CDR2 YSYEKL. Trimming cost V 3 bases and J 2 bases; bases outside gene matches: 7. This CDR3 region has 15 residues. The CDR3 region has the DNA TGCGCCAGCAGCCACCTCCGGGACAGAGCCTACGAGCAGTACTTC. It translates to CASSHLRDRAYEQYF.

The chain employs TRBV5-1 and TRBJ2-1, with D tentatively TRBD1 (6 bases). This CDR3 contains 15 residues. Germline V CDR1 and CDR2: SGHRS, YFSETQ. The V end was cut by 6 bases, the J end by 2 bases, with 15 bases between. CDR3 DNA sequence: TGCGCCAGCAACCTCAGGGGTACAACCTACAATGAGCAGTTCTTC. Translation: CASNLRGTTYNEQFF.

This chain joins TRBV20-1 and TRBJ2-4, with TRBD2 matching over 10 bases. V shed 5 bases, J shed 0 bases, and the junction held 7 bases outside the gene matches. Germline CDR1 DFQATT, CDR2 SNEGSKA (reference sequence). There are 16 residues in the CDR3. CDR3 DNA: TGCAGTGCTTTACTCCTAGCGGGAGCAGCCAAAAACATTCAGTACTTC. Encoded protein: CSALLLAGAAKNIQYF.